The 9 T cell receptor beta chains reported below all come from one sample, sequenced in a study of blood T cell repertoires in COVID-19. Measured with immunoSEQ multiplex PCR; TCRdb has only the in-frame clones, and not every one. This table has roughly 240,000 clones, 75% to 90% appearing once. The specimen was PBMCs or T cells enriched from blood (not recorded which). All receptors come from a man in his forties or fifties who had been exposed to COVID-19.

The J gene is TRBJ1-5, the V gene TRBV6-5; TRBD1 might be the D (5 bases). The CDR3 extends over 14 amino acids. V gave up 5 bases and J gave up 5 bases, with 13 bases separating them. Germline V gene lookup returns CDR1 MNHEY and CDR2 SVGAGI. The CDR3 reads CASSRDGGDQPQHF. The CDR3 DNA is TGTGCCAGCAGTAGGGACGGGGGTGATCAGCCCCAGCATTTT.

This clone was seen more than once but under ten times. The genes are TRBV30 and TRBJ2-1; TRBD2 aligns across 12 bases. This CDR3 comprises 15 residues. Germline V gene sequence: CDR1 GTSNPN, CDR2 SVGIG (reference sequence). Unmatched junction bases numbered 8, after V lost 3 bases and J lost 8 bases. In nucleotides, the CDR3 is TGTGCCTGGAGACCCCTAGCGGGGGGGAGGGATGAGCAGTTCTTC. It is translated as CAWRPLAGGRDEQFF.

The rearrangement joins TRBV5-5 to TRBJ2-3, with D hard to call. Trimming left V 3 bases short and J 4 bases short, with 15 bases between. The CDR3 is made up of 15 amino acids. Germline assignment: CDR1 SGHKS and CDR2 YYEKEE (reference sequence). CDR3 sequence reads: CASSSQIRHADTQYF. The CDR3 DNA reads as TGTGCCAGCAGCTCCCAAATCAGGCACGCAGATACGCAGTATTTT. Full variable domain (outside the CDR3, taken from reference TRBV5-5 and TRBJ2-3): DAGVTQSPTHLIKTRGQQVTLRCSPISGHKSVSWYQQVLGQGPQFIFQYYEKEERGRGNFPDRFSARQFPNYSSELNVNALLLGDSALYLCASSSQIRHADTQYFGPGTRLTVL.

This clone occurred a few times. This chain connects TRBV27 to TRBJ1-2; D call uncertain. This CDR3 comprises 15 residues. Trimming removed 6 bases at V and 3 bases at J, with 17 bases between. The V gene's germline CDR1 is MNHEY and CDR2 SMNVEV (reference sequence). The CDR3 is CASSSASRGDYGYTF. The CDR3 DNA is TGTGCCAGCAGCTCTGCGAGTCGGGGTGACTATGGCTACACCTTC.

The chain links TRBV27 to TRBJ1-2; 8 bases map to TRBD1. The germline CDR1 and CDR2 sequences are MNHEY and SMNVEV (reference sequence). J lost 3 bases, V lost 5 bases, and 14 bases had no gene match. The CDR3 length is 17 residues. CDR3 coding DNA: TGTGCCAGCAGTCTTTTCTTTACCGGGACAGGCTACTATGGCTACACCTTC. This sequence encodes CASSLFFTGTGYYGYTF.

The V gene is TRBV7-8, the J gene TRBJ1-5; no clear D. Germline CDR1 reads SGHVS; CDR2 reads FQNEAQ. V shed 8 bases and J shed 1 base, with 12 bases lying between them. This CDR3 comprises 14 residues. The CDR3, as DNA: TGTGCCAGCGGCGGGTCTACAAGCAATCAGCCCCAGCATTTT. It is translated as CASGGSTSNQPQHF. Filled out from reference TRBV7-8 and TRBJ1-5, the complete variable domain reads GAGVSQSPRYKVAKRGQDVALRCDPISGHVSLFWYQQALGQGPEFLTYFQNEAQLDKSGLPSDRFFAERPEGSVSTLKIQRTQQEDSAVYLCASGGSTSNQPQHFGDGTRLSIL.

J is TRBJ1-5 and V is TRBV2; D gene ambiguous. Germline CDR1 is SNHLY and CDR2 is FYNNEI. The CDR3 has 15 residues. Trimming removed 7 bases at V and 3 bases at J, with 16 bases between. Here the CDR3 reads CASILLWATNQPQHF. For the CDR3, the DNA is TGTGCCAGCATTCTCCTGTGGGCCACCAATCAGCCCCAGCATTTT.

V is TRBV3-1 (or the pseudogene TRBV3-2) and J is TRBJ1-1; D is unclear. This CDR3 contains 12 residues. V shed 4 bases and J shed 3 bases, with 6 bases lying between them. The germline gives CDR1 LGHDT, CDR2 YNNKEL (reference sequence). This CDR3 reads CASSREYTEAFF. For the CDR3, the DNA is TGTGCCAGCAGCCGTGAGTACACTGAAGCTTTCTTT.

The chain links TRBV5-6 to TRBJ2-1, with D possibly being TRBD2 (6 bases). V was shortened by 3 bases and J by 4 bases, with 11 bases between the two germline ends. The CDR3 spans 14 residues. Germline V gives CDR1 SGHDT, CDR2 YYEEEE. DNA of the CDR3: TGTGCCAGCAGCTCCGGGAGCCCTTACAATGAGCAGTTCTTC. Protein product: CASSSGSPYNEQFF.